The sequence of this T cell receptor (beta chain) was determined in a study of T cell repertoires in cytomegalovirus infection (dated by TCRdb to between 2018 and 2021). General notes on the study: Alongside well-studied HLA-B-restricted epitopes, the peptide stimulations were aimed at recently identified HLA-C-restricted CMV epitopes, whose presentation resists viral immunomodulation. Because public TCR beta signatures pointed to carriage of CMV infection together with the matching HLA type, the HLA type of each donor mattered for the analysis.

The treatment or condition label for this specimen denotes: in vitro stimulation with specific CMV peptide epitopes to enrich CMV-specific T cells. To note about this clonotype: It has no known antigen specificity. The sample holds no much larger clone one base away, and base qualities are not on file.

Clipping removes 1 base from V and 12 bases from J, with 5 as the unmatched junction base count. Including cysteine and phenylalanine, the CDR3 has 14 amino acids. Only CDR3 DNA is held: 42 bases, read in frame from base 1. According to the germline V gene, CDR1 reads SGHTA and CDR2 reads FQGNSA. The instrument was an Illumina HiSeq 1500. TCRdb reran the public reads through fastp at Q25 and MiXCR, keeping productive beta chains. Rows with one shared CDR3 protein collapse into an entry with the most common genes and DNA. Here the sample has approximately 470,000 distinct CDR3 sequences; roughly 46% occur a single time. Just under 45% of the sample is taken by the ten largest. On the study overall, not on this receptor specifically: The ex vivo response was dominated by HLA-C-restricted CMV-specific TCR beta clonotypes, and the single most frequent clonotype in two of eight donors was supplied by these HLA-C-restricted clonotypes. In both this cohort and an independent roughly 330-donor cohort, the cumulative frequency of public TCR beta family members distinguished carriers of CMV infection plus the relevant HLA type.

Sequences were derived from cultured PBMCs, sampled from culture after CMV antigen stimulation. The clonotype originates from a human donor in good health (CMV status not recorded). Some clones in this sample may be carry-over from other donors' samples. Recombination joined TRBV7-2 with TRBJ2-1; TRBD2 matches 11 bases in the middle. The CDR3 amino acid sequence is: CASSLGWLAGGQFF. The DNA reads as follows: TGTGCCAGCAGCTTAGGGTGGCTAGCGGGAGGGCAGTTCTTC.